The entry below describes one T cell receptor (beta chain). Its specificity is not known. Relapses following autologous stem cell transplantation were seen in all patients, with brentuximab vedotin exposure varying. This record belongs to a study of PD-1 blockade in classical Hodgkin lymphoma. Study-wide points: Possible causes of repertoire differences, disease activity or prior therapy, remain undefined. At baseline, newly diagnosed patients reportedly showed less TCR diversity than healthy donors.

The CDR3 is 11 amino acids. The germline V gene encodes CDR1 DFQATT and CDR2 SNEGSKA (reference sequence). Sequencing was performed with immunoSEQ multiplex PCR; in TCRdb, only in-frame clones are kept and a portion is missing. Here the sample spans tens of thousands of clones, about three quarters being singletons. The sample was peripheral blood mononuclear cells (PBMCs), taken before the second cycle of nivolumab. The J gene is TRBJ2-4, the V gene TRBV20-1; 7 positions agree with TRBD2. The assigned J gene may be wrong: the sequence end matches TRBJ2-5 better. The source of this sequence is a human donor with classical Hodgkin lymphoma. CDR3 in DNA: TGCAGTGCTGTTCTAGCGGCGACCCAGTACTTC. Its translation is CSAVLAATQYF.